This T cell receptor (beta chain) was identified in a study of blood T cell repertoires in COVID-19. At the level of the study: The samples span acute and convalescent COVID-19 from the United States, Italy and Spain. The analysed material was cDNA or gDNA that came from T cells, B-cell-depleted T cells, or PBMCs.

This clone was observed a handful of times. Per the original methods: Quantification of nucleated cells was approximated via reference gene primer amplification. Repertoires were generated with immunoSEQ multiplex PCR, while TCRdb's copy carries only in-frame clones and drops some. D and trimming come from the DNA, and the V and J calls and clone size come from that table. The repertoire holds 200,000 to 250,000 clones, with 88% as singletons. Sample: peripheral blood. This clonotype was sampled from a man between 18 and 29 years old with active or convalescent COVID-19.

The CDR3 sequence is CASTGTGFSNQPQHF. The DNA for the CDR3 is TGCGCCAGCACCGGGACAGGGTTTAGCAATCAGCCCCAGCATTTT. V is TRBV10-2 and J is TRBJ1-5, with TRBD1 identical over 9 bases. Germline assignment: CDR1 WSHSY and CDR2 SAAADI. V dropped 7 bases and J dropped 0; count of bases not matched to a gene: 4. The CDR3 loop spans 15 amino acids.